This is a list of T cell receptor beta chains from one sample in a study of post-analysis software for immune sequencing data. TCRdb re-called the PCR reads with MiXCR, one entry per CDR3 protein. Of some 260,000 distinct CDR3 sequences listed, about 40% are singletons. The sequencing input was blood. These receptors were taken from a girl under 18 with multiple sclerosis. Each CDR3 is given with its conserved first and last residue. D genes are given only for firm matches. Clone size, where shown, is once, few, many, or a class for clones that have expanded.

V	J	D	size	length	CDR3	DNA
TRBV7-8	TRBJ2-7	TRBD2	.	13	CASSLVAGGPPYF	TGTGCCAGCAGCTTAGTGGCGGGAGGCCCTCCGTACTTC
TRBV5-1	TRBJ1-2	TRBD1	.	15	CASKLQGATHYGYTF	TGCGCCAGCAAGCTTCAGGGGGCGACCCACTATGGCTACACCTTC
TRBV6-1	TRBJ2-2	.	.	13	CASRVGWTGELFF	TGTGCCAGCAGGGTAGGGTGGACCGGGGAGCTGTTTTTT
TRBV7-3	TRBJ2-5	TRBD2	many	16	CASSPGTSRRQETQYF	TGTGCCAGCAGCCCGGGGACTAGCAGGAGACAAGAGACCCAGTACTTC
TRBV6-5	TRBJ2-1	.	.	15	CASSRGRRTQGEQFF	TGTGCCAGCAGTCGCGGGCGCCGCACCCAGGGCGAGCAGTTCTTC
TRBV6-6	TRBJ1-1	.	.	14	CASSYVGGSTEAFF	TGTGCCAGCAGTTACGTCGGGGGGAGCACTGAAGCTTTCTTT
TRBV4-2	TRBJ2-7	.	.	12	CASSLEVGEQYF	TGTGCCAGCAGCTTGGAGGTAGGCGAGCAGTACTTC
TRBV5-6	TRBJ1-6	TRBD1	few	15	CASSFRDRSRSPLHF	TGTGCCAGCAGCTTCCGGGACAGGAGCCGGTCACCCCTCCACTTT
TRBV10-3	TRBJ1-3	.	few	13	CAISGDSGNTIYF	TGTGCCATCAGTGGGGACTCTGGAAACACCATATATTTT
TRBV5-1	TRBJ1-2	.	many	15	CASGAESLLNYGYTF	TGCGCCAGCGGAGCAGAAAGTCTTCTTAACTATGGCTACACCTTC
TRBV20-1	TRBJ2-5	.	many	14	CSARDSAQGETQYF	TGCAGTGCCCGGGACTCCGCCCAAGGGGAGACCCAGTACTTC
TRBV29-1	TRBJ1-1	.	.	12	CSVGRENTEAFF	TGCAGCGTGGGACGGGAGAACACTGAAGCTTTCTTT
TRBV4-2	TRBJ2-3	.	many	15	CASSQGAGVSDTQYF	TGTGCCAGCAGCCAGGGGGCGGGAGTCTCAGATACGCAGTATTTT
TRBV29-1	TRBJ1-2	.	many	15	CSVEGLSPGRSPYTF	TGCAGCGTTGAAGGTCTGTCTCCGGGACGAAGTCCCTACACCTTC
TRBV5-1	TRBJ2-2	.	.	14	CAGSPQSNTGELFF	TGCGCCGGCAGTCCACAGAGCAACACCGGGGAGCTGTTTTTT
TRBV29-1	TRBJ1-1	.	.	15	CSVLEGGSMNTEAFF	TGCAGCGTGTTAGAGGGGGGTAGTATGAACACTGAAGCTTTCTTT
TRBV5-6	TRBJ2-1	TRBD2	many	15	CASSFWGGRYNEQFF	TGTGCCAGCAGCTTTTGGGGGGGTCGGTACAATGAGCAGTTCTTC
TRBV6-1	TRBJ1-1	TRBD1	.	16	CASRLGQGAGNTEAFF	TGTGCCAGCAGGTTGGGACAGGGGGCCGGGAACACTGAAGCTTTCTTT
TRBV6-1	TRBJ2-1	TRBD1	many	19	CASSRLPYPDRVKGNEQFF	TGTGCCAGCAGCCGGCTCCCCTACCCTGACAGGGTAAAGGGCAATGAGCAGTTCTTC
TRBV5-1	TRBJ2-3	TRBD2	few	15	CASSLEAGVTDTQYF	TGCGCCAGCAGCTTGGAAGCGGGAGTCACAGATACGCAGTATTTT
TRBV12-3/TRBV12-4	TRBJ1-2	TRBD1	many	13	CASRNTGEAGYTF	TGTGCCAGCAGAAATACAGGGGAGGCGGGCTACACCTTC
TRBV9	TRBJ2-5	TRBD2	.	16	CASSVGVVAGEDEQYF	TGTGCCAGCAGCGTAGGCGTCGTTGCGGGGGAGGATGAGCAGTACTTC
TRBV4-1	TRBJ1-5	.	many	18	CASSQDLWAGSDNQPQHF	TGCGCCAGCAGCCAAGATTTGTGGGCGGGCAGTGACAATCAGCCCCAGCATTTT
TRBV7-8	TRBJ1-5	TRBD1	many	15	CASTEGTGGIQPQHF	TGTGCCAGCACCGAGGGGACAGGGGGTATTCAGCCCCAGCATTTT